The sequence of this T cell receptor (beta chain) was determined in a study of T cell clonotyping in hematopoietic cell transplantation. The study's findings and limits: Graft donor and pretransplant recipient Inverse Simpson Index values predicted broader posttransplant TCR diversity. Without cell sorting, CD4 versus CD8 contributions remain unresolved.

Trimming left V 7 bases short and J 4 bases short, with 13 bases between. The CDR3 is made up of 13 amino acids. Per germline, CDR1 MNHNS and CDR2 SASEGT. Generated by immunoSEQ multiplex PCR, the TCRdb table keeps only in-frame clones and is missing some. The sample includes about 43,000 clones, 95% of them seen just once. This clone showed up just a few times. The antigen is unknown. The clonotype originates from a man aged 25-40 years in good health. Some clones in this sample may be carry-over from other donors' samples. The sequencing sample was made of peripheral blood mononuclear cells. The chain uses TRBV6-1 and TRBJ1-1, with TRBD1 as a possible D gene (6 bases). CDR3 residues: CASTQGDFTEAFF. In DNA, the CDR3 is TGTGCCAGCACACAGGGTGATTTCACTGAAGCTTTCTTT.